A single sample is the source of the 27 T cell receptor beta chains below, sequenced in a study of T cell responses to AZD1222 COVID-19 vaccine. Libraries were prepared by immunoSEQ multiplex PCR; TCRdb keeps only in-frame clonotypes and omits some of them. The sample records roughly 81,000 clones, approximately 88% being singletons. The material was peripheral blood, obtained on day 0 of AZD1222 vaccination. All receptors come from an adult in good health.

The chain carries TRBV3-1 (or the pseudogene TRBV3-2) and TRBJ1-5; D is unclear. Germline-derived CDR1 and CDR2 are LGHDT and YNNKEL (reference sequence). V shed 3 bases and J shed 7 bases, with 16 bases lying between them. The length of the CDR3 is 15 residues. The CDR3, as DNA: TGTGCCAGCAGCCAGGGCCCTACCGCCGGGCAGCCCCAGCATTTT. Translated: CASSQGPTAGQPQHF.

This clone was detected a few times. This chain links TRBV7-9 with TRBJ2-1; TRBD2 agrees at 8 bases. The V gene end was trimmed by 5 bases and the J gene end by 2 bases; junction bases not matched to a gene: 14. Germline V gene lookup returns CDR1 SEHNR and CDR2 FQNEAQ (reference sequence). This CDR3 is built from 18 residues. The CDR3 DNA reads TGTGCCAGCAGCCAGAAATTACGCGTAGCGGGGACCTACAATGAGCAGTTCTTC. This codes for CASSQKLRVAGTYNEQFF.

This clone has a handful of counts. The chain joins TRBV28 to TRBJ2-7; the match to TRBD2 covers 9 bases. Germline V gene sequence: CDR1 MDHEN, CDR2 SYDVKM. The CDR3 is made up of 12 amino acids. J lost 6 bases, V lost 8 bases, and 5 bases had no gene match. CDR3 DNA sequence: TGTGCCAGCGCGGGAGGGCCCCTCGAGCAGTACTTC. This encodes CASAGGPLEQYF. The entire variable domain, with the rest obtained from reference TRBV28 and TRBJ2-7, is as follows: DVKVTQSSRYLVKRTGEKVFLECVQDMDHENMFWYRQDPGLGLRLIYFSYDVKMKEKGDIPEGYSVSREKKERFSLILESASTNQTSMYLCASAGGPLEQYFGPGTRLTVT.

This clone has only a few counts. The chain couples TRBV10-3 to TRBJ1-1; no clear D. The V and J ends lost 0 bases and 0 bases respectively, with 5 bases between them. In germline, CDR1 is ENHRY, CDR2 SYGVKD. There are 14 residues in the CDR3. This CDR3 is CAISESGMNTEAFF. The CDR3 nucleotides read TGTGCCATCAGTGAGTCGGGCATGAACACTGAAGCTTTCTTT.

This clone was detected only a few times. The V call is TRBV11-3, the J call TRBJ2-1; 9 bases align to TRBD1. Losses at the gene ends were 6 bases for V and 10 bases for J; bases not matched to a gene: 7. CDR3 length: 13 amino acids. Germline CDR1 reads SGHNT; CDR2 reads YENEEA. The DNA for the CDR3 is TGTGCCAGCAGTCGAACAGGGGGCAACGAGCAGTTCTTC. Encoded protein: CASSRTGGNEQFF. The variable domain in full, completed from reference TRBV11-3 and TRBJ2-1, reads EAGVVQSPRYKIIEKKQPVAFWCNPISGHNTLYWYLQNLGQGPELLIRYENEEAVDDSQLPKDRFSAERLKGVDSTLKIQPAELGDSAVYLCASSRTGGNEQFFGPGTRLTVL.

The V gene is TRBV5-1, the J gene TRBJ2-7, with no clear D. Germline assignment: CDR1 SGHRS and CDR2 YFSETQ. Trimming stripped 0 bases from V and 4 bases from J, with 8 bases between. The CDR3 is made up of 13 amino acids. The CDR3 nucleotides are TGCGCCAGCAGCTTGGACCAGAGTTACGAGCAGTACTTC. Its translation: CASSLDQSYEQYF.

The chain couples TRBV28 to TRBJ2-3; D gene unclear. V was pared by 6 bases and J by 2 bases, with 9 bases between. Germline loops: CDR1 MDHEN, CDR2 SYDVKM. The CDR3 contains 13 residues. CDR3 sequence reads: CASRQQNTDTQYF. The DNA for the CDR3 is TGTGCCAGCAGGCAACAGAACACAGATACGCAGTATTTT.

The chain employs TRBV27 and TRBJ1-6, with D uncertain. Per germline, CDR1 MNHEY and CDR2 SMNVEV (reference sequence). The CDR3 sequence is 15 residues long. Trimming shortened V by 5 bases and J by 0 bases, and 8 bases separated the two germline ends. The CDR3, as DNA: TGTGCCAGCAGTCGCGAGAGCTCCTATAATTCACCCCTCCACTTT. Protein product: CASSRESSYNSPLHF.

The gene calls are TRBV21-1 and TRBJ2-1; no check of the table's D call, TRBD2, against the DNA was made. TRBV21-1 is a listed pseudogene. CDR3 length: 16 residues. The CDR3 nucleotides are TGTGCCAGCAGCAGACGACTAGCGGGAGACAACAATGAGCAGTTCTTC. Translated: CASSRRLAGDNNEQFF.

V gene TRBV2 combines with J gene TRBJ2-5; D is possibly TRBD2 (5 bases). The V end was cut by 5 bases, the J end by 4 bases, with 11 bases between. The CDR3 totals 13 residues. Germline V gene sequence: CDR1 SNHLY, CDR2 FYNNEI. The CDR3 is CASSTREGETQYF. For the CDR3, the DNA is TGTGCCAGCAGTACCCGGGAAGGAGAGACCCAGTACTTC. Complete variable domain (other parts from reference TRBV2 and TRBJ2-5): EPEVTQTPSHQVTQMGQEVILRCVPISNHLYFYWYRQILGQKVEFLVSFYNNEISEKSEIFDDQFSVERPDGSNFTLKIRSTKLEDSAMYFCASSTREGETQYFGPGTRLLVL.

The chain combines TRBV6-1 with TRBJ1-1, with 11 bases identical to TRBD1. V shed 2 bases, J shed 8 bases, and the junction held 4 bases outside the gene matches. CDR3 length: 14 amino acids. Germline-derived CDR1 and CDR2 are MNHNS and SASEGT. The CDR3 sequence: CASSESRTGGEAFF. The CDR3 nucleotides read TGTGCCAGCAGTGAATCCCGGACAGGGGGCGAAGCTTTCTTT.

V is TRBV7-2 and J is TRBJ2-1; D may be TRBD2 (5 bases). The CDR3 spans 14 residues. Between the trimmed V and J ends, which lost 4 bases and 4 bases, there was a span of 11 bases. Germline assignment: CDR1 SGHTA and CDR2 FQGNSA. CDR3 sequence (DNA): TGTGCCAGCAGCTCCGTCGGACTTTACAATGAGCAGTTCTTC. The encoded protein is CASSSVGLYNEQFF.

The chain combines TRBV5-4 with TRBJ2-3, with 12 bases fitting TRBD2. The CDR3 loop spans 18 amino acids. J lost 1 base, V lost 0 bases, and 6 bases had no gene match. Germline lookup yields CDR1 SGHNT and CDR2 YYREEE (reference sequence). DNA of the CDR3: TGTGCCAGCAGCTTGGGACTAGCGGGAGTTCGGGGCACAGATACGCAGTATTTT. Translated: CASSLGLAGVRGTDTQYF.

CDR3 nucleotides: TGTGCCAGCTCACCGTCCCAGGGGTATGGCTACACCTTC. Residues: CASSPSQGYGYTF. The chain joins TRBV18 to TRBJ1-2; the D gene is possibly TRBD1 (6 bases). The length of the CDR3 is 13 residues. V dropped 3 bases and J dropped 5 bases, with 10 bases sitting between them. Germline CDR1 KGHSH, CDR2 LQKENI.

V is TRBV5-6 and J is TRBJ1-6; a weak D match, TRBD1 (6 bases). The CDR3 extends over 13 amino acids. Germline loops: CDR1 SGHDT, CDR2 YYEEEE. V was trimmed by 0 bases and J by 8 bases, leaving 6 bases between them. The CDR3 protein is CASSLDRDSPLHF. CDR3 nucleotides: TGTGCCAGCAGCTTGGACAGGGATTCACCCCTCCACTTT.

The J gene is TRBJ2-1, the V gene TRBV27; D not resolved. Per the germline V gene, CDR1 is MNHEY and CDR2 is SMNVEV (reference sequence). Between the trimmed V and J ends, which lost 5 bases and 6 bases, there was a span of 17 bases. The CDR3 sequence is 15 residues long. In nucleotides, the CDR3 is TGTGCCAGCAGTGTTTGGGCAACCGAAACCAATGAGCAGTTCTTC. Its translation: CASSVWATETNEQFF.

The chain uses TRBV2 and TRBJ2-7; D ambiguous. Per germline, CDR1 SNHLY and CDR2 FYNNEI. This CDR3 contains 12 residues. V was clipped by 5 bases and J by 1 base, with 6 bases between them. The CDR3 bases are TGTGCCAGCAGTACTCTTTCCTACGAGCAGTACTTC. Its protein is CASSTLSYEQYF.

The V call is TRBV19, the J call TRBJ2-5, with 10 nucleotides matching TRBD2. Germline trimming cut 1 base from V and 5 bases from J; bases unmatched to any gene: 13. This CDR3 spans 18 amino acids. CDR1 and CDR2 (germline): LNHDA, SQIVND (reference sequence). CDR3 loop: CASSIGKASGSPGETQYF. The CDR3 DNA reads TGTGCCAGTAGTATAGGAAAGGCTAGCGGGAGCCCGGGCGAGACCCAGTACTTC.

The rearrangement joins TRBV7-2 to TRBJ2-7; TRBD2 agrees at 8 bases. Germline V gene data show CDR1 as SGHTA and CDR2 as FQGNSA. With V trimmed by 5 bases and J by 1 base, 10 bases remained unmatched. There are 16 residues in the CDR3. CDR3 DNA sequence: TGTGCCAGCAGCCGTTCCCCAACTAGCGGTTCCTACGAGCAGTACTTC. The encoded protein is CASSRSPTSGSYEQYF.

The chain couples TRBV7-9 to TRBJ1-2, with D tentatively TRBD1 (6 bases). Germline V gene sequence: CDR1 SEHNR, CDR2 FQNEAQ (reference sequence). This CDR3 has 12 amino acids. Trimming shortened V by 10 bases and J by 6 bases, and 15 bases separated the two germline ends. The CDR3 DNA reads TGTGCCACCACCAGGACAGAGGATGGCTACACCTTC. It encodes CATTRTEDGYTF.

Here the CDR3 DNA reads TGTGCCAGCAGGGTTCGAGGGGGCGCACCCTCCGAGCAGTACTTC. It codes for CASRVRGGAPSEQYF. This sequence joins TRBV7-9 and TRBJ2-7; the match to TRBD1 covers 7 bases. The CDR3 covers 15 residues. V was clipped by 6 bases and J by 6 bases; unmatched bases: 14. Germline V gene data show CDR1 as SEHNR and CDR2 as FQNEAQ (reference sequence).

The chain employs TRBV15 and TRBJ1-6; D is uncertain. Germline V CDR1 and CDR2: LNHNV, YYDKDF (reference sequence). V dropped 0 bases and J dropped 10 bases, with 4 bases sitting between them. This CDR3 comprises 12 residues. The CDR3 nucleotides read TGTGCCACCAGCAGAGATCTCTCACCCCTCCACTTT. It translates to CATSRDLSPLHF.

To note about this clone: Without the conserved terminal phenylalanine or tryptophan, this CDR3 likely stems from a read error. No DNA is shown, since the ends of the CDR3 on it are uncertain; the CDR3 is the one TCRdb lists. This chain connects TRBV29-1 to TRBJ1-1. Germline V gene data show CDR1 as SQVTM and CDR2 as ANQGSEA. Termini included, the CDR3 measures 9 amino acids. The CDR3 loop reads CSVEVPAAL.

The chain links TRBV6-5 to TRBJ1-1; D is undetermined. The CDR3 extends over 14 amino acids. Germline lookup yields CDR1 MNHEY and CDR2 SVGAGI. V was trimmed by 5 bases and J by 5 bases, leaving 15 bases between them. CDR3 region: CASSPPGLGTEAFF. The CDR3 DNA reads as TGTGCCAGCAGTCCGCCAGGACTTGGGACTGAAGCTTTCTTT.

The rearrangement links TRBV5-1 to TRBJ2-7, with D possibly matching TRBD2 (7 bases). Germline V lookup: CDR1 SGHRS, CDR2 YFSETQ. The V end was cut by 4 bases, the J end by 3 bases, with 20 bases between. The CDR3 covers 16 residues. The DNA for the CDR3 is TGCGCCAGCAGCCCCGGCGGGGGCAGTGGGAGCTACGAGCAGTACTTC. It specifies CASSPGGGSGSYEQYF.

The J gene is TRBJ1-5, the V gene TRBV29-1; D gene uncertain. CDR3 size: 13 residues. V was trimmed by 0 bases and J by 9 bases, leaving 12 bases between them. The germline gives CDR1 SQVTM, CDR2 ANQGSEA. The CDR3 DNA reads as TGCAGCGTTGAAGACCGACGCGCGGGGCCCCAGCATTTT. The encoded protein is CSVEDRRAGPQHF.

The rearrangement joins TRBV6-5 to TRBJ1-1, with TRBD1 matching over 8 bases. Germline assignment: CDR1 MNHEY and CDR2 SVGAGI. The CDR3 extends over 15 amino acids. J gave up 4 bases and V 4 bases, and 8 bases lay outside the gene matches. DNA of the CDR3: TGTGCCAGCAGTTGGGGTAACAGGGGGACCACTGAAGCTTTCTTT. This gives the protein CASSWGNRGTTEAFF.